Following are 31 T cell receptor beta chains from one sample sequenced in a study of T cells expressing NK-cell markers. TCRdb reanalyzed the 5' RACE reads and collapses them to one entry per CDR3 protein, without DNA. This listing includes about 400,000 distinct CDR3 sequences. The sample comprised blood T cells: a sorted CD56 or NKG2C T cell subset, CD4+ or CD8+ T cells, or bulk PBMC T cells (not recorded which). The receptors derive from a woman aged 45-60 years in good health.

The V and J genes are TRBV7-9 and TRBJ2-1. Germline assignment: CDR1 SEHNR and CDR2 FQNEAQ (reference sequence). CDR3 length equals 14 residues. The CDR3 loop is CASVFGGGYNEQFF.

The V and J genes are TRBV5-1 and TRBJ2-1. CDR3 length equals 14 residues. From germline, CDR1 is SGHRS and CDR2 YFSETQ. This CDR3 is CASSLTSPNNEQFF.

This sequence joins TRBV29-1 and TRBJ2-5; checking the TCRdb D call of TRBD1 is not possible without DNA. The CDR3 is made up of 14 amino acids. Germline CDR1 reads SQVTM; CDR2 reads ANQGSEA. CDR3 residues: CSVDSGSTQETQYF.

V is TRBV20-1 and J is TRBJ1-2. CDR1 is DFQATT and CDR2 is SNEGSKA in the germline V gene (reference sequence). The CDR3 sequence is 11 residues long. CDR3 amino acids: CSVVEPDGYTF.

The V and J genes are TRBV27 and TRBJ1-2. The germline V gene has CDR1 MNHEY and CDR2 SMNVEV (reference sequence). CDR3 length: 13 residues. CDR3 loop: CASSLNGFYGYTF.

The V call is TRBV6-6, the J call TRBJ1-5; TCRdb gives TRBD1 as the D gene, but with no DNA this cannot be confirmed. This CDR3 has 15 amino acids. Germline V gene lookup returns CDR1 MNHNY and CDR2 SVGAGI (reference sequence). CDR3 sequence: CASSYQGGGSQPQHF.

The V and J genes are TRBV5-5 and TRBJ2-5; the D call from TCRdb, TRBD1, cannot be confirmed without DNA. This CDR3 has 15 amino acids. Germline CDR1 reads SGHKS; CDR2 reads YYEKEE (reference sequence). This CDR3 reads CASSATGAFTGTQYF. Full variable domain (missing parts from reference TRBV5-5 and TRBJ2-5): DAGVTQSPTHLIKTRGQQVTLRCSPISGHKSVSWYQQVLGQGPQFIFQYYEKEERGRGNFPDRFSARQFPNYSSELNVNALLLGDSALYLCASSATGAFTGTQYFGPGTRLLVL.

The chain combines TRBV2 with TRBJ2-3. The germline gives CDR1 SNHLY, CDR2 FYNNEI. The CDR3 covers 14 residues. The CDR3 reads CASSDVGGTDTQYF.

The J gene is TRBJ2-2, the V gene TRBV12-3 or TRBV12-4; TCRdb indicates TRBD2, and absent DNA this call remains unverified. The CDR3 extends over 15 amino acids. The chain's CDR3 is CASSVLTSPTGELFF.

V gene TRBV24-1 combines with J gene TRBJ2-1; no DNA is available, so the TRBD1 call from TCRdb remains unchecked. The CDR3 runs 14 residues. Germline V lookup: CDR1 KGHDR, CDR2 SFDVKD. CDR3: CATSGDSSYNEQFF.

The chain uses TRBV5-1 and TRBJ2-1; TCRdb names TRBD2, which stays unverified in the absence of DNA. This CDR3 region has 16 residues. The germline V gene has CDR1 SGHRS and CDR2 YFSETQ. The CDR3 loop reads CASSLLAGERSNEQFF.

The chain joins TRBV6-5 to TRBJ2-7; TCRdb indicates TRBD2, and absent DNA this call remains unverified. Germline V CDR1 and CDR2: MNHEY, SVGAGI. The CDR3 is made up of 15 amino acids. This chain's CDR3 is CASSRTSGGSYEQYF.

This chain uses TRBV5-1 with TRBJ2-1; TCRdb outputs TRBD2, but without DNA this stays unchecked. CDR3 length: 17 residues. CDR1 and CDR2 (germline): SGHRS, YFSETQ. Here the CDR3 reads CASSLDGREGSRDEQFF.

The rearrangement uses TRBV20-1 and TRBJ2-7; the D gene TCRdb calls, TRBD1, cannot be checked with no DNA. Looked up from germline, CDR1 is DFQATT and CDR2 is SNEGSKA (reference sequence). The CDR3 contains 15 residues. CDR3 sequence: CSARGAGGTSYEQYF.

The rearrangement joins TRBV11-2 to TRBJ2-3. CDR1 is SGHAT and CDR2 is FQNNGV in the germline V gene. The CDR3 is 14 residues long. CDR3 amino acids: CASSLGSYTDTQYF. Variable domain in full (rest from reference TRBV11-2 and TRBJ2-3): EAGVAQSPRYKIIEKRQSVAFWCNPISGHATLYWYQQILGQGPKLLIQFQNNGVVDDSQLPKDRFSAERLKGVDSTLKIQPAKLEDSAVYLCASSLGSYTDTQYFGPGTRLTVL.

The V call is TRBV30, the J call TRBJ2-1; TCRdb's D call, TRBD2, is unchecked because there is no DNA. Germline V lookup: CDR1 GTSNPN, CDR2 SVGIG (reference sequence). The CDR3 loop spans 15 amino acids. CDR3 residues: CAWEDPTSGSDEQFF.

The rearrangement uses TRBV27 and TRBJ2-2; the D gene TCRdb calls, TRBD2, cannot be checked with no DNA. Germline V gene data show CDR1 as MNHEY and CDR2 as SMNVEV (reference sequence). This CDR3 spans 14 amino acids. This CDR3 reads CASRWGGNTGELFF.

The gene calls are TRBV6-5 and TRBJ2-1. The CDR3 consists of 17 residues. The germline V gene has CDR1 MNHEY and CDR2 SVGAGI. CDR3: CASSDWTSGSSYNEQFF.

The V and J genes are TRBV19 and TRBJ2-1; TCRdb proposes TRBD2, but this gene call is untestable without DNA. The length of the CDR3 is 14 residues. Per the germline V gene, CDR1 is LNHDA and CDR2 is SQIVND (reference sequence). The CDR3 region is CASMDDLAGGEQFF.

V is TRBV28 and J is TRBJ2-1; the D call from TCRdb, TRBD1, cannot be confirmed without DNA. Germline-derived CDR1 and CDR2 are MDHEN and SYDVKM. The CDR3 is made up of 14 amino acids. CDR3 residues: CASSLWGGQEAQFF.

J is TRBJ2-1 and V is TRBV29-1; TCRdb names TRBD1, which stays unverified in the absence of DNA. Germline CDR1 and CDR2: SQVTM and ANQGSEA. This CDR3 comprises 16 residues. This CDR3 is CSVEPPFSGRTNEQFF.

The J gene is TRBJ2-5, the V gene TRBV27; TCRdb's D call of TRBD1 is untestable without DNA. The germline CDR1 and CDR2 sequences are MNHEY and SMNVEV (reference sequence). The CDR3 is 16 amino acids. This chain's CDR3 is CASSAPLGSYQETQYF.

This chain joins TRBV5-1 and TRBJ2-2; checking the TCRdb D call of TRBD1 is not possible without DNA. The CDR3 loop spans 16 amino acids. Germline lookup yields CDR1 SGHRS and CDR2 YFSETQ. The CDR3 is CASSFTGGGRSGELFF.

The V and J genes are TRBV15 and TRBJ2-1; the D call from TCRdb, TRBD2, cannot be confirmed without DNA. This CDR3 comprises 18 residues. In germline, CDR1 is LNHNV, CDR2 YYDKDF (reference sequence). The CDR3 is CATSRKLGLADTYNEQFF.

This chain joins TRBV11-2 and TRBJ2-1; without DNA, the TCRdb call of TRBD2 cannot be checked. The length of the CDR3 is 15 residues. Germline V gene lookup returns CDR1 SGHAT and CDR2 FQNNGV. CDR3 sequence: CASSTLAGVYNEQFF.

V usage is TRBV20-1 and J usage is TRBJ2-5; the TCRdb call, TRBD2, lacks DNA for checking. The germline V gene has CDR1 DFQATT and CDR2 SNEGSKA (reference sequence). This CDR3 has 13 residues. This CDR3 reads CSARRLELETQYF.

This chain uses TRBV6-2 or TRBV6-3 with TRBJ2-1; TCRdb picks TRBD2, but there is no DNA to check that call. The CDR3 totals 18 residues. Germline V gene data show CDR1 as MNHEY and CDR2 as SVGEGT. CDR3 protein: CASSYSPSGLSSYNEQFF.

This chain connects TRBV4-1 to TRBJ2-5; absent DNA, TCRdb's TRBD2 call cannot be checked. The CDR3 runs 16 residues. CDR1 is MGHRA, CDR2 YSYEKL, per germline. Here the CDR3 reads CASSPPPGLVKETQYF.

The chain carries TRBV6-6 and TRBJ1-2. The germline V gene has CDR1 MNHNY and CDR2 SVGAGI (reference sequence). The CDR3 is 16 amino acids. The CDR3 protein is CASSYSRDDINYGYTF.

V and J are TRBV2 and TRBJ2-2; TCRdb indicates TRBD1, and absent DNA this call remains unverified. CDR1 is SNHLY and CDR2 is FYNNEI in the germline V gene. This CDR3 comprises 18 residues. CDR3 sequence reads: CASSFDRVTSANTGELFF.

The chain uses TRBV5-1 and TRBJ1-2. The V gene's germline CDR1 is SGHRS and CDR2 YFSETQ. The CDR3 consists of 13 residues. The CDR3 is CASSLPEEGGYTF.